The 2 T cell receptor beta chains below were found in one sample sequenced in a study of Ad26.COV2.S vaccination and SARS-CoV-2 variants (dated by TCRdb to the early 2020s). The treatment or condition label, as the study defines it: about 20 received Ad26.COV2.S at low or high dose, single or two shots; five or six received placebo; per-sample allocation not given. For vaccine and placebo recipients, repertoires were sequenced using samples collected on day 63 after the first injection. The library was obtained by the immunoSEQ multiplex PCR assay. This immuneACCESS table, as held by TCRdb, lists in-frame sequences with V and J called but not all clones. Of the missing ones, under half trace to an unresolved V gene in checked studies; the others have no known cause. The sample table holds over 300,000 clones, of which roughly four fifths were seen once. The ten largest clonotypes hold about 7.4% of the sample.

The sample in question was peripheral blood, obtained in a trial of Ad26.COV2.S vaccine versus placebo. The origin of the receptors is a person aged 18-60 years who received the Ad26.COV2.S COVID-19 vaccine or a placebo.

The chain recombines TRBV14 with TRBJ1-6; 7 positions agree with TRBD1. The CDR3 is made up of 16 amino acids. V dropped 0 bases and J dropped 14; count of bases not matched to a gene: 13. Germline CDR1 is SGHDN and CDR2 is FVKESK. CDR3 sequence: CASSQEVGTELHALHF. In DNA form, the CDR3 reads TGTGCCAGCAGCCAAGAGGTGGGGACAGAGCTTCATGCCCTCCACTTT.

The chain uses TRBV19 and TRBJ1-1; D remains ambiguous. Trimming removed 8 bases at V and 1 base at J, with 11 bases between. CDR3 size: 13 residues. Germline V lookup: CDR1 LNHDA, CDR2 SQIVND (reference sequence). The CDR3 is CASAFSPNTEAFF. The CDR3 DNA reads TGTGCCAGTGCGTTTAGTCCGAACACTGAAGCTTTCTTT. The variable domain in full, completed from reference TRBV19 and TRBJ1-1, reads DGGITQSPKYLFRKEGQNVTLSCEQNLNHDAMYWYRQDPGQGLRLIYYSQIVNDFQKGDIAEGYSVSREKKESFPLTVTSAQKNPTAFYLCASAFSPNTEAFFGQGTRLTVV.